Listed here are 10 T cell receptor beta chains from one sample, sequenced in a study of shared clonotypes between healthy human individuals. The protocol was immunoSEQ multiplex PCR, while the TCRdb copy is restricted to in-frame clones and leaves out a portion. Of about 2.2 million clones in the sample, over 85% were seen once. CD45RO-negative CD8 cells positively selected for CCR7 made up the naive population, which excluded terminally differentiated effector memory CD45RA+ cells. The sequenced sample consisted of naive CD8+ T cells from PBMCs. The source is a man aged 18 to 30 in good health. Some clones in this sample may be carry-over from other donors' samples.

In this sample, this clone turned up a few times. The chain is built from TRBV9 and TRBJ1-2; a possible D gene is TRBD1 (5 bases). The CDR3 consists of 15 residues. Germline lookup yields CDR1 SGDLS and CDR2 YYNGEE. V gave up 3 bases and J gave up 3 bases, with 15 bases separating them. CDR3 sequence reads: CASSADSRPHYGYTF. The CDR3 nucleotides are TGTGCCAGCAGCGCCGACAGTCGGCCACACTATGGCTACACCTTC.

This clone was observed a single time. The chain joins TRBV6-5 to TRBJ1-2; D call uncertain. The CDR3 covers 12 residues. Per the germline V gene, CDR1 is MNHEY and CDR2 is SVGAGI. Trimming pared 8 bases from V and 4 bases from J, leaving 11 bases between. The CDR3 loop is CASSGGSYGYTF. The CDR3 DNA reads as TGTGCCAGCTCCGGCGGCAGCTATGGCTACACCTTC.

The chain is built from TRBV4-3 and TRBJ2-2, with D maybe TRBD1 (5 bases). Trimming removed 4 bases at V and 6 bases at J, with 12 bases between. The CDR3 runs 14 residues. Germline V gives CDR1 LGHNA, CDR2 YSLEER. CDR3 sequence reads: CASSPRVVAGELFF. The CDR3 DNA reads as TGCGCCAGCAGCCCCAGGGTGGTCGCCGGGGAGCTGTTTTTT.

The gene calls are TRBV7-9 and TRBJ2-1, with TRBD2 as a possible D gene (5 bases). Trimming shortened V by 4 bases and J by 9 bases, and 10 bases separated the two germline ends. This CDR3 has 12 amino acids. The V gene's germline CDR1 is SEHNR and CDR2 FQNEAQ (reference sequence). DNA of the CDR3: TGTGCCAGCAGCTCGACTACGGGTGAGCAGTTCTTC. Protein product: CASSSTTGEQFF.

In this sample, this clone turned up a few times. J is TRBJ1-1 and V is TRBV7-9; D possibly corresponds to TRBD1 (5 bases). The CDR3 runs to 13 residues. Germline loops: CDR1 SEHNR, CDR2 FQNEAQ (reference sequence). V shed 3 bases and J shed 7 bases, with 12 bases lying between them. The CDR3 DNA reads TGTGCCAGCAGCTTCGGGGGAGCGGATGAAGCTTTCTTT. This gives the protein CASSFGGADEAFF.

V is TRBV11-2 and J is TRBJ2-7; D ambiguous. This CDR3 spans 12 amino acids. Germline V gene lookup returns CDR1 SGHAT and CDR2 FQNNGV. V lost 5 bases, J lost 7 bases, and 12 bases lay in between. The CDR3 sequence is CASSLKMGEQYF. The CDR3, as DNA: TGTGCCAGCAGCCTGAAAATGGGGGAGCAGTACTTC.

This clone has only one observation. The chain employs TRBV28 and TRBJ2-1; D is unresolved. The V gene's germline CDR1 is MDHEN and CDR2 SYDVKM. This CDR3 has 15 amino acids. The V and J ends lost 2 bases and 5 bases respectively, with 13 bases between them. DNA of the CDR3: TGTGCCAGCAGTTTAGCCCGAGCGTTGAACAATGAGCAGTTCTTC. Its translation is CASSLARALNNEQFF.

In nucleotides, the CDR3 is TGTGCCAGCAGTTACGGGACAGGGGTTATTGAAGCTTTCTTT. Translation: CASSYGTGVIEAFF. This sequence joins TRBV6-6 and TRBJ1-1; TRBD1 aligns across 10 bases. Unmatched junction bases numbered 4, after V lost 2 bases and J lost 7 bases. CDR3 length: 14 amino acids. Germline V CDR1 and CDR2: MNHNY, SVGAGI (reference sequence).

The chain links TRBV29-1 to TRBJ1-4, with TRBD1 matching over 12 bases. The germline gives CDR1 SQVTM, CDR2 ANQGSEA. Trimming cost V 7 bases and J 10 bases; bases outside gene matches: 7. This CDR3 has 13 amino acids. CDR3 region: CSARDRGLGKLFF. Written as DNA, the CDR3 is TGCAGCGCCAGGGACAGGGGGCTTGGAAAACTGTTTTTT.

The chain combines TRBV2 with TRBJ2-3, with 7 positions matching TRBD1. The CDR3 totals 15 residues. Germline V lookup: CDR1 SNHLY, CDR2 FYNNEI. V shed 5 bases, J shed 0 bases, and the junction held 5 bases outside the gene matches. CDR3 loop: CASSRQGSSTDTQYF. The CDR3 DNA reads TGTGCCAGCAGTCGACAGGGCAGTAGCACAGATACGCAGTATTTT.